The rows below give T cell receptor beta chains drawn from one sample of a study of persistence of HIV-infected CD4 T cells. The method was immunoSEQ multiplex PCR; TCRdb's version includes in-frame clones alone and lacks a portion of them. The sample has tens of thousands of clones; about 87% are singletons. Their cognate antigens are unknown. The material was CD4+ T cells sorted from PBMCs after 18-hour stimulation, obtained from a patient who received antiretroviral therapy. The receptors here all came from an adult woman with HIV who was CMV-seropositive. Both conserved end residues are part of each CDR3. A D gene is named only where the DNA matches it firmly. Clone size, where shown, is once, few, many, or a class for clones that have expanded.

.	TRBV7-3	TRBD2	17	TRBJ2-1	CASSLVGTSSAYNEQFF	TGTGCCAGCAGCTTAGTTGGGACTAGCTCAGCCTACAATGAGCAGTTCTTC
.	TRBV10-3	.	16	TRBJ1-5	CAIIRVRFRSNQPQHF	TGTGCCATCATTAGGGTTAGGTTTAGGAGCAATCAGCCCCAGCATTTT
.	TRBV6-1	.	12	TRBJ1-6	CASSETRSPLHF	TGTGCCAGCAGTGAAACGCGGTCACCCCTCCACTTT
.	TRBV30	.	17	TRBJ1-5	CAWSVSSGKFSNQPQHF	TGTGCCTGGAGTGTATCCTCGGGGAAATTTAGCAATCAGCCCCAGCATTTT
few	TRBV9	TRBD1	15	TRBJ1-2	CASSVTRTGNYGYTF	TGTGCCAGCAGCGTGACCAGGACAGGCAACTATGGCTACACCTTC
.	TRBV5-5	.	14	TRBJ1-4	CASSLQDYPEKLFF	TGTGCCAGCAGCCTCCAGGACTATCCTGAAAAACTGTTTTTT
.	TRBV1	.	16	TRBJ2-7	CTSSPGTCGKAYEQYF	TGCACCAGCAGCCCCGGGACATGTGGGAAAGCCTACGAGCAGTACTTC
.	TRBV14	.	13	TRBJ1-1	CASSGSAGTRAFF	TGTGCCAGCAGTGGGTCTGCGGGAACCCGAGCTTTCTTT
once	TRBV10-3	.	13	TRBJ2-3	CAISESPQDTQYF	TGTGCCATCAGTGAGTCGCCCCAAGATACGCAGTATTTT
.	TRBV27	.	15	TRBJ1-4	CASSLLPGIGEKLFF	TGTGCCAGCAGTTTATTACCGGGTATCGGTGAAAAACTGTTTTTT
few	TRBV2	.	14	TRBJ1-2	CASVSGVGVGGYTF	TGTGCCAGCGTTTCAGGGGTAGGCGTGGGGGGCTACACCTTC
few	TRBV4-1	.	16	TRBJ1-5	CASSLFLGLSNQPQHF	TGCGCCAGCAGCCTCTTCTTGGGACTGAGCAATCAGCCCCAGCATTTT
.	TRBV18	TRBD2	17	TRBJ2-1	CASSPSRTSGGLNEQFF	TGTGCCAGCTCACCATCTCGGACTAGCGGGGGTTTGAATGAGCAGTTCTTC
.	TRBV5-1	TRBD1	15	TRBJ1-1	CASSYPGQSNTEAFF	TGCGCCAGCAGCTATCCGGGACAGTCAAACACTGAAGCTTTCTTT
.	TRBV2	.	11	TRBJ2-7	CASSPSYEQYF	TGTGCCAGCAGCCCCTCTTACGAGCAGTACTTC
.	TRBV12-5	.	13	TRBJ2-3	CASGFRGTDTQYF	TGTGCTAGTGGTTTTAGGGGGACAGATACGCAGTATTTT
.	TRBV28	.	16	TRBJ2-1	CASSPGIPSAYNEQFF	TGTGCCAGCAGTCCCGGAATCCCGTCAGCCTACAATGAGCAGTTCTTC
.	TRBV27	.	16	TRBJ1-2	CASSLSHQGRGGGYTF	TGTGCCAGCAGTTTATCTCATCAGGGCAGGGGTGGTGGCTACACCTTC
few	TRBV15	TRBD1	18	TRBJ1-3	CATSRDFPGQGRGNTIYF	TGTGCCACCAGCAGAGATTTTCCCGGACAGGGGCGCGGAAACACCATATATTTT
.	TRBV12-3/TRBV12-4	.	13	TRBJ1-1	CASSSREGTEAFF	TGTGCCAGCAGTTCCCGCGAGGGGACTGAAGCTTTCTTT
.	TRBV3-1/TRBV3-2	.	15	TRBJ1-5	CASSQARTGRQPQHF	TGTGCCAGCAGCCAAGCCCGGACGGGTCGTCAGCCCCAGCATTTT
once	TRBV29-1	.	13	TRBJ1-3	CSVSQSSGNTIYF	TGCAGCGTTTCACAGAGCTCTGGAAACACCATATATTTT
few	TRBV6-5	TRBD2	15	TRBJ2-1	CASRRGGPRGDEQFF	TGTGCCAGCAGACGGGGGGGTCCACGAGGGGATGAGCAGTTCTTC
.	TRBV2	TRBD1	13	TRBJ2-3	CASTKDRVDTQYF	TGTGCCAGCACCAAGGACAGGGTAGATACGCAGTATTTT
.	TRBV27	.	13	TRBJ2-2	CASSPHYSGELFF	TGTGCCAGCAGTCCCCACTATTCCGGGGAGCTGTTTTTT
.	TRBV12-3/TRBV12-4	TRBD1	13	TRBJ1-2	CASSLDRVYGYTF	TGTGCCAGCAGTTTGGACAGGGTCTATGGCTACACCTTC
.	TRBV11-3	TRBD2	17	TRBJ2-1	CASSLRSGGSSYNEQFF	TGTGCCAGCAGCTTAAGGTCCGGGGGGAGCTCCTACAATGAGCAGTTCTTC
.	TRBV5-4	.	14	TRBJ1-5	CASSFQGGGQPQHF	TGTGCCAGCAGCTTCCAGGGCGGCGGACAGCCCCAGCATTTT
.	TRBV5-6	.	14	TRBJ1-2	CASSLTQGLGGYTF	TGTGCCAGCAGCTTGACACAGGGTTTGGGTGGCTACACCTTC
.	TRBV5-1	TRBD2	16	TRBJ2-5	CASSLAGGGNQETQYF	TGCGCCAGCAGCTTGGCCGGGGGGGGCAACCAAGAGACCCAGTACTTC
.	TRBV6-1	TRBD1	16	TRBJ1-2	CASSEGTGAGVYGYTF	TGTGCCAGCAGCGAAGGGACAGGGGCAGGGGTATATGGCTACACCTTC
.	TRBV10-3	TRBD2	17	TRBJ2-3	CATRGGGLAGGRDTQYF	TGTGCCACCAGGGGCGGGGGACTAGCGGGGGGCAGGGATACGCAGTATTTT
.	TRBV5-1	.	13	TRBJ2-3	CASSLRGGDTQYF	TGCGCCAGCAGCTTACGGGGCGGGGATACGCAGTATTTT
.	TRBV19	TRBD2	13	TRBJ2-1	CASSRGGLDEQFF	TGTGCCAGTAGTCGGGGGGGCTTGGATGAGCAGTTCTTC
.	TRBV6-5	.	12	TRBJ2-7	CASSPDGREQYF	TGTGCCAGCAGCCCCGACGGGCGAGAGCAGTACTTC
.	TRBV27	TRBD2	15	TRBJ2-3	CASSLGSGGTDTQYF	TGTGCCAGCAGTTTAGGTAGCGGGGGCACAGATACGCAGTATTTT
.	TRBV18	TRBD1	15	TRBJ1-1	CASSPQGVLNTEAFF	TGTGCCAGCTCACCGCAGGGGGTCCTGAACACTGAAGCTTTCTTT
.	TRBV5-1	.	14	TRBJ2-6	CASSLESGANVLTF	TGCGCCAGCAGCTTGGAGTCTGGGGCCAACGTCCTGACTTTC
few	TRBV2	TRBD2	16	TRBJ2-5	CASRTSGGAFQETQYF	TGTGCCAGCCGGACTAGCGGGGGGGCATTTCAGGAGACCCAGTACTTC
.	TRBV10-2	.	15	TRBJ1-6	CATQSRTSYNSPLHF	TGCGCCACCCAATCCAGAACCTCCTATAATTCACCCCTCCACTTT
.	TRBV6-5	TRBD2	14	TRBJ2-1	CASKISGTNNEQFF	TGTGCCAGCAAGATTAGCGGGACAAACAATGAGCAGTTCTTC
.	TRBV2	.	14	TRBJ1-1	CAMQVRQANTEAFF	TGTGCCATGCAGGTGCGGCAAGCGAACACTGAAGCTTTCTTT
.	TRBV19	.	15	TRBJ1-6	CASSFQGTTDSPLHF	TGTGCCAGTAGTTTTCAGGGGACGACAGATTCACCCCTCCACTTT
.	TRBV5-4	TRBD1	14	TRBJ1-2	CASSSTGGEYGYTF	TGTGCCAGCAGCTCGACAGGGGGCGAATATGGCTACACCTTC
once	TRBV6-5	.	12	TRBJ1-1	CASMGGPGEAFF	TGTGCCAGCATGGGGGGGCCAGGTGAAGCTTTCTTT
.	TRBV12-5	.	14	TRBJ1-5	CASGLTVHNQPQHF	TGTGCTAGTGGTTTGACAGTTCACAATCAGCCCCAGCATTTT
few	TRBV7-3	TRBD1	14	TRBJ1-1	CASSYDRGSGEAFF	TGTGCCAGCAGTTATGACAGGGGGAGCGGTGAAGCTTTCTTT
.	TRBV6-6	TRBD2	16	TRBJ2-1	CASSGTSGGTGGEQFF	TGTGCCAGCAGCGGGACTAGCGGGGGGACGGGAGGTGAGCAGTTCTTC
.	TRBV5-5	.	16	TRBJ2-1	CASSRATSFGLHEQFF	TGTGCCAGCAGCCGAGCGACTAGTTTTGGTTTACATGAGCAGTTCTTC
once	TRBV20-1	.	11	TRBJ2-7	CSARSLYEQYF	TGCAGTGCTAGGTCCCTCTACGAGCAGTACTTC
few	TRBV3-1/TRBV3-2	TRBD2	16	TRBJ2-3	CASSARLAGNTDTQYF	TGTGCCAGCAGCGCCCGACTAGCGGGGAACACAGATACGCAGTATTTT
.	TRBV15	.	17	TRBJ2-1	CATSRERRDSPYFEQFF	TGTGCCACCAGCAGAGAACGGAGGGACTCCCCATATTTCGAGCAGTTCTTC
.	TRBV7-2	TRBD2	13	TRBJ2-1	CASSYGLAGDPFF	TGTGCCAGCAGCTATGGACTAGCGGGGGATCCATTCTTC
.	TRBV20-1	TRBD1	16	TRBJ1-3	CSASPGTGNSGNTIYF	TGCAGTGCTAGTCCGGGGACAGGGAACTCTGGAAACACCATATATTTT
.	TRBV24-1	.	14	TRBJ1-2	CATSAANSFYGYTF	TGTGCCACCAGTGCAGCCAACAGCTTCTATGGCTACACCTTC
.	TRBV5-1	TRBD1	14	TRBJ2-2	CASRDRHNTGELFF	TGCGCCAGCAGGGACAGGCACAACACCGGGGAGCTGTTTTTT
.	TRBV5-1	TRBD1	17	TRBJ1-1	CASSLIRDRGKGTEAFF	TGCGCCAGCAGCTTGATCCGGGACAGGGGGAAAGGCACTGAAGCTTTCTTT
.	TRBV18	TRBD1	17	TRBJ1-1	CASTDSGGTRMNTEAFF	TGTGCCAGCACGGACTCAGGGGGTACTCGTATGAACACTGAAGCTTTCTTT
.	TRBV4-1	TRBD1	14	TRBJ1-4	CASRLQGAGEKLFF	TGCGCCAGCAGACTCCAGGGGGCAGGGGAAAAACTGTTTTTT
once	TRBV24-1	.	17	TRBJ2-6	CATSDPADSSGANVLTF	TGTGCCACCAGTGACCCCGCCGATTCTTCTGGGGCCAACGTCCTGACTTTC